The next 13 T cell receptor beta chains were all read from a single sample in a study of CD8 T cells in ankylosing spondylitis. Via MiXCR, TCRdb re-called the 5' RACE reads, giving one row per CDR3 protein. The sample comprises over 100,000 distinct CDR3 sequences, about an eighth of which are singletons, and about 4% rests with the top ten. Sequencing input: blood, either unsorted or a sorted T cell fraction (not recorded which). All receptors come from a female donor with ankylosing spondylitis or in good health (not recorded which).

Many counts were recorded for this clonotype. The chain recombines TRBV28 with TRBJ2-7; D is unresolved. CDR1 and CDR2 (germline): MDHEN, SYDVKM. The CDR3 covers 15 residues. V shed 8 bases and J shed 5 bases, with 22 bases lying between them. The CDR3 reads CASPRAEPSYHEQYF. The CDR3 DNA sequence: TGTGCCAGCCCTAGGGCGGAACCGTCCTACCACGAGCAGTACTTC.

This clonotype has a handful of counts. V and J are TRBV18 and TRBJ1-1, with 8 bases that match TRBD1. The germline V gene has CDR1 KGHSH and CDR2 LQKENI. V lost 4 bases, J lost 6 bases, and 10 bases stayed unmatched. The CDR3 runs to 15 residues. CDR3 loop: CASSRNSDRDPEAFF. The DNA for the CDR3 is TGTGCCAGCTCACGAAACTCGGACAGGGACCCTGAAGCTTTCTTT.

Of note for this clonotype: With a much larger clone just one base away, this may be a read error. The J gene is TRBJ1-2, the V gene TRBV7-9, with TRBD1 as a possible D gene (6 bases). Germline V gives CDR1 SEHNR, CDR2 FQNEAQ (reference sequence). The CDR3 has 13 residues. CDR3 DNA: TGTGCCAGCAGCTTCGGGACATACTATGGCTACCCCTTC. This codes for CASSFGTYYGYPF.

This clonotype was seen many times. This chain uses TRBV20-1 with TRBJ2-1; no clear D. Trimming pared 2 bases from V and 8 bases from J, leaving 16 bases between. The CDR3 is made up of 14 amino acids. Germline CDR1 DFQATT, CDR2 SNEGSKA (reference sequence). CDR3 DNA sequence: TGCAGTGCTAGACTCTCTGACCGGGTGGATGAGCAGTTCTTC. Its protein is CSARLSDRVDEQFF.

This clonotype has at least ten counts. The chain employs TRBV11-2 and TRBJ2-2; 8 bases are a match to TRBD2. The trim removed 5 bases at V and 4 bases at J, leaving 15 bases unmatched. This CDR3 comprises 18 residues. Germline V gene sequence: CDR1 SGHAT, CDR2 FQNNGV. The CDR3 DNA sequence: TGTGCCAGCAGCCCCTACCTCCCCCAACGGGGGGGCACCGGGGAGCTGTTTTTT. This gives the protein CASSPYLPQRGGTGELFF. The full variable domain, rest sourced from reference TRBV11-2 and TRBJ2-2, is EAGVAQSPRYKIIEKRQSVAFWCNPISGHATLYWYQQILGQGPKLLIQFQNNGVVDDSQLPKDRFSAERLKGVDSTLKIQPAKLEDSAVYLCASSPYLPQRGGTGELFFGEGSRLTVL.

This rearrangement joins TRBV30 to TRBJ1-2, with D unresolved. V was pared by 1 base and J by 6 bases, with 15 bases between. The CDR3 length is 14 residues. Germline lookup yields CDR1 GTSNPN and CDR2 SVGIG (reference sequence). The CDR3 region has the DNA TGTGCCTGGAGTGCAAAGGATATCGGAGATGGCTACACCTTC. Translating gives CAWSAKDIGDGYTF. The variable domain in full, with the rest retrieved from reference TRBV30 and TRBJ1-2, is SQTIHQWPATLVQPVGSPLSLECTVEGTSNPNLYWYRQAAGRGLQLLFYSVGIGQISSEVPQNLSASRPQDRQFILSSKKLLLSDSGFYLCAWSAKDIGDGYTFGSGTRLTVV.

Concerning this clonotype: A junction boundary mismatches the germline segment, possibly from a read error. CDR3 protein: CASSATGGDGFTF. CDR3 coding DNA: TGTGCCAGCAGTGCGACAGGCGGAGATGGCTTCACCTTC. The chain joins TRBV28 to TRBJ1-2; a possible D gene is TRBD1 (6 bases). CDR3 size: 13 residues. Germline-derived CDR1 and CDR2 are MDHEN and SYDVKM.

This clonotype was counted at least ten times. The chain carries TRBV5-1 and TRBJ1-6; 8 bases are shared with TRBD1. V shed 0 bases and J 7 bases; nucleotides not matched to a gene: 3. The CDR3 length is 15 residues. Germline assignment: CDR1 SGHRS and CDR2 YFSETQ. The chain's CDR3 is CASSLEGQDNSPLHF. In DNA, the CDR3 is TGCGCCAGCAGCTTGGAGGGACAGGACAATTCACCCCTCCACTTT.

This clonotype has at least ten counts. The chain carries TRBV5-6 and TRBJ2-1; a weak D match, TRBD1 (7 bases). CDR1 is SGHDT, CDR2 YYEEEE, per germline. V was shortened by 6 bases and J by 8 bases, with 15 bases between the two germline ends. There are 13 residues in the CDR3. CDR3: CASTTRGPHEQFF. The CDR3 DNA sequence: TGTGCCAGCACGACTAGGGGGCCACATGAGCAGTTCTTC.

This clonotype was recorded at least ten times. The chain couples TRBV30 to TRBJ1-1, with D possibly matching TRBD1 (5 bases). Trimming took off 3 bases at V and 2 bases at J, with 13 bases between the two ends. From germline, CDR1 is GTSNPN and CDR2 SVGIG (reference sequence). CDR3 length equals 14 residues. The CDR3 reads CAWRQVDTNTEAFF. CDR3 bases: TGTGCCTGGAGGCAGGTGGACACTAACACTGAAGCTTTCTTT.

This clonotype showed up just a few times. The chain recombines TRBV2 with TRBJ2-6; D is possibly TRBD1 (5 bases). The CDR3 is 13 residues long. Trimming stripped 8 bases from V and 3 bases from J, with 8 bases between. Germline CDR1 SNHLY, CDR2 FYNNEI. The CDR3 sequence is CASLGVGANVLTF. The CDR3, as DNA: TGTGCCAGCCTAGGGGTTGGGGCCAACGTCCTGACTTTC.

The chain couples TRBV9 to TRBJ1-2; 9 nucleotides align to TRBD1. Losses at the gene ends were 4 bases for V and 5 bases for J; bases not matched to a gene: 6. Germline CDR1 and CDR2: SGDLS and YYNGEE. There are 14 residues in the CDR3. CDR3 residues: CASSSQGADYGYTF. CDR3 DNA sequence: TGTGCCAGCAGCTCACAGGGGGCGGATTATGGCTACACCTTC.

This clonotype was picked up many times. This chain links TRBV7-9 with TRBJ1-2; TRBD1 aligns across 7 bases. Losses at the gene ends were 5 bases for V and 7 bases for J; bases not matched to a gene: 7. The CDR3 consists of 13 residues. CDR1 and CDR2 from the germline V gene are SEHNR and FQNEAQ (reference sequence). CDR3 protein: CASSPGQYGGYTF. In DNA, the CDR3 is TGTGCCAGCAGCCCGGGACAGTACGGTGGCTACACCTTC.